The clone carrying this T cell receptor beta chain was observed once. Its antigen is undetermined. The sample originates from a study of PD-L1 blockade in urothelial cancer. Study context: Patients, treated from about 2014 onward, received atezolizumab 1,200 mg intravenously every 3 weeks. Overall study results and limits: Pretreatment peripheral blood TCR clonality that fell below the median predicted better survival among the patients studied.

Sequencing used immunoSEQ multiplex PCR; TCRdb keeps in-frame clones, though not all of them. The sample records more than 50,000 clones, about 80% being singletons. The clonotype originates from a man in his sixties or seventies with urothelial cancer. Sequenced material: PBMCs, taken around atezolizumab (anti-PD-L1) treatment.

CDR3 coding DNA: TGTGCCAGCAGCCGTACTAGCGGAAGAGGGGATACGCAGTATTTT. The encoded protein is CASSRTSGRGDTQYF. This sequence joins TRBV5-4 and TRBJ2-3, with 8 bases matching TRBD2. J gave up 6 bases and V 4 bases, and 10 bases lay outside the gene matches. The CDR3 consists of 15 residues. The germline CDR1 and CDR2 sequences are SGHNT and YYREEE (reference sequence).